These 22 T cell receptor beta chains originate from one sample sequenced in a study of vaccination and CD4 T cells after COVID-19 (dated by TCRdb to 2022 to 2024). Read against the paper, the sample's treatment or condition label means: roughly ten-day PBMC culture with coronavirus spike peptide pools or control peptides (ViraFEST assay). Library generation was performed with PCR. The data were produced on an Illumina iSeq 100. At the Johns Hopkins FTIC core, DNA from the cultured CD4+ T cells underwent TCR sequencing with the Oncomine TCR Beta short-read assay. TCRdb itself trimmed the public reads at Q25 with fastp, ran MiXCR and retained productive beta chains. Each CDR3 protein appears once, grouped with its most common genes and DNA. Here the sample has approximately 4,100 distinct CDR3 sequences; 16% occur a single time. The top ten hold approximately 20% of the sample. Their antigens remain unidentified.

The sequencing input was CD4+ T cells from blood, cultured in vitro. The receptors derive from a human donor who had recovered from COVID-19.

The chain has TRBV30 and TRBJ2-1; D remains unclear. Germline CDR1 is GTSNPN and CDR2 is SVGIG (reference sequence). V was shortened by 3 bases and J by 7 bases, with 7 bases between the two germline ends. CDR3 length: 11 amino acids. CDR3 region: CAWSLENEQFF. DNA for the CDR3: TGTGCCTGGAGCCTAGAGAATGAGCAGTTCTTC.

The chain combines TRBV28 with TRBJ2-2; a possible D gene is TRBD1 (6 bases). Trimming shortened V by 4 bases and J by 7 bases, and 13 bases separated the two germline ends. CDR1 is MDHEN, CDR2 SYDVKM, per germline. The CDR3 contains 14 residues. CDR3 in amino acids: CASSSPYRDGELFF. CDR3 nucleotides: TGTGCCAGCAGTTCGCCCTACAGGGACGGGGAGCTGTTTTTT.

This clonotype is labeled medium-sized (0.01 to 0.1%). The chain is built from TRBV6-5 and TRBJ1-2; possibly TRBD1 for D (6 bases). Germline V gene sequence: CDR1 MNHEY, CDR2 SVGAGI. The CDR3 totals 14 residues. V lost 0 bases and J 4 bases, leaving 9 bases between the germline ends. The CDR3 nucleotides are TGTGCCAGCAGTTACTCGAGAGGGGGCTATGGCTACACCTTC. It yields the protein CASSYSRGGYGYTF.

The chain is built from TRBV10-3 and TRBJ1-4; 8 bases agree with TRBD1. The CDR3 totals 16 residues. Per germline, CDR1 ENHRY and CDR2 SYGVKD. V shed 2 bases and J 6 bases; nucleotides not matched to a gene: 8. The CDR3, as DNA: TGTGCCATCAGTGAGCACAGGGGGGGGGCGGATGAAAAACTGTTTTTT. This encodes CAISEHRGGADEKLFF.

This clonotype is medium-sized in the sample. The V gene is TRBV24-1, the J gene TRBJ2-3; no clear D. Germline CDR1 KGHDR, CDR2 SFDVKD. Trimming removed 4 bases at V and 2 bases at J, with 9 bases between. CDR3 length: 14 residues. The CDR3 spells CATSDPGTTDTQYF. DNA of the CDR3: TGTGCCACCAGTGACCCCGGAACCACAGATACGCAGTATTTT.

Note on this clonotype: This may be a read error, as it is one base from a much larger clone. The gene calls are TRBV7-2 and TRBJ1-2; D remains ambiguous. The CDR3 loop spans 14 amino acids. Germline-derived CDR1 and CDR2 are SGHTA and FQGNSA. V lost 1 base and J 0 bases, leaving 6 bases between the germline ends. CDR3 protein: CASSLDSPNYGYTF. The CDR3 bases are TGTGCCAGCAGCTTAGACAGCCCTAACTATGGCTACACCTTC.

This clonotype is labeled medium-sized (0.01 to 0.1%). The chain has TRBV21-1 and TRBJ1-5; the tabulated D call, TRBD1, remains unverified against the DNA. TRBV21-1 is given as a pseudogene. CDR3 length equals 16 residues. Here the CDR3 DNA reads TGTGCCAGCAGCAAAGCGGACTCCAGGGGCAATCAGCCCCAGCATTTT. Protein product: CASSKADSRGNQPQHF.

This clonotype rates as medium-sized (0.01 to 0.1%). V usage is TRBV5-6 and J usage is TRBJ1-1; D perhaps matches TRBD1 (5 bases). CDR3 length: 14 residues. V lost 4 bases and J 5 bases, leaving 15 bases between the germline ends. The germline gives CDR1 SGHDT, CDR2 YYEEEE. CDR3 region: CASSMSEGETEAFF. CDR3 coding DNA: TGTGCCAGCAGCATGTCTGAAGGGGAAACTGAAGCTTTCTTT. The full variable domain, its missing parts supplied by reference TRBV5-6 and TRBJ1-1, is DAGVTQSPTHLIKTRGQQVTLRCSPKSGHDTVSWYQQALGQGPQFIFQYYEEEERQRGNFPDRFSGHQFPNYSSELNVNALLLGDSALYLCASSMSEGETEAFFGQGTRLTVV.

This clonotype rates as medium-sized. The chain carries TRBV7-3 and TRBJ2-2; 8 bases match TRBD1. Germline assignment: CDR1 SGHTA and CDR2 FQGTGA. The CDR3 is 15 amino acids. J gave up 7 bases and V 5 bases, and 9 bases lay outside the gene matches. CDR3 sequence reads: CASSPLDRVSGELFF. The CDR3 DNA reads as TGTGCCAGCAGCCCCCTGGACAGGGTTAGCGGGGAGCTGTTTTTT.

This chain uses TRBV15 with TRBJ2-3; tentatively, D is TRBD2 (6 bases). The CDR3 covers 14 residues. V lost 4 bases and J 5 bases, leaving 13 bases between the germline ends. Germline CDR1 and CDR2: LNHNV and YYDKDF (reference sequence). In nucleotides, the CDR3 is TGTGCCACCAGCAACGGGGGAGGTGGAGATACGCAGTATTTT. This gives the protein CATSNGGGGDTQYF.

A few counts support this clonotype. The chain links TRBV28 to TRBJ1-1; 7 bases are a match to TRBD1. Looked up from germline, CDR1 is MDHEN and CDR2 is SYDVKM. J was trimmed by 9 bases and V by 5 bases; bases with no gene match: 9. This CDR3 comprises 13 residues. This chain's CDR3 is CASSPLRGQKAFF. The CDR3, as DNA: TGTGCCAGCAGTCCCCTTAGGGGGCAGAAAGCTTTCTTT.

This clonotype has just a few counts. V usage is TRBV12-3 or TRBV12-4 and J usage is TRBJ1-2; possible D gene TRBD1, 5 bases. Deletions cut 5 bases from V and 7 bases from J, with 23 bases between. The CDR3 length is 16 residues. CDR3 in amino acids: CASSPLMESREGGYTF. As DNA, the CDR3 is TGTGCCAGCAGTCCTCTTATGGAGTCCAGGGAGGGTGGCTACACCTTC.

The chain links TRBV5-4 to TRBJ2-2; 8 bases line up with TRBD2. The CDR3 has 17 amino acids. Germline V gene data show CDR1 as SGHNT and CDR2 as YYREEE (reference sequence). The V gene end was trimmed by 3 bases and the J gene end by 1 base; junction bases not matched to a gene: 8. The CDR3 here is CASSSGGAGRNTGELFF. As DNA, the CDR3 is TGTGCCAGCAGCTCCGGGGGGGCAGGCCGGAACACCGGGGAGCTGTTTTTT.

Relative to its sample, this clonotype is large. One end of the junction does not line up with germline, which may come from a read error. V and J are TRBV12-3 or TRBV12-4 and TRBJ1-1; weak D call: TRBD1 (6 bases). The CDR3 spans 13 residues. CDR3 nucleotides: TGTGCCAGCAGCTTAGGGGGGCGATTTGAAGCTTTCTTT. This translates into CASSLGGRFEAFF.

This clonotype showed up just a few times. The V and J genes are TRBV12-3 or TRBV12-4 and TRBJ1-2; 9 bases fit TRBD1. V trimming: 6 bases; J trimming: 4 bases; junction bases outside the gene matches: 6. The CDR3 has 14 residues. The chain's CDR3 is CASSVGQGGYGYTF. The CDR3 DNA reads as TGTGCCAGCAGCGTGGGACAGGGCGGCTATGGCTACACCTTC.

This clonotype was counted between two and nine times. The J gene is TRBJ2-1, the V gene TRBV12-3 or TRBV12-4; D not resolved. The CDR3 is 11 amino acids. The V and J ends lost 3 bases and 7 bases respectively, with 4 bases between them. The CDR3 protein is CASSLRNEQFF. The DNA of the CDR3 is TGTGCCAGCAGTTTGAGAAATGAGCAGTTCTTC.

This clonotype has just a few counts. The chain employs TRBV2 and TRBJ2-7, with D possibly matching TRBD2 (6 bases). The CDR3 contains 15 residues. The germline V gene has CDR1 SNHLY and CDR2 FYNNEI. V was clipped by 7 bases and J by 4 bases, with 20 bases between them. For the CDR3, the DNA is TGTGCCAGCACCCCGGGACTCACACCGGGATACGAGCAGTACTTC. Protein: CASTPGLTPGYEQYF.

The chain recombines TRBV5-6 with TRBJ2-7; no reliable D call. V was cut by 5 bases and J by 1 base, with 10 bases left in between. Germline lookup yields CDR1 SGHDT and CDR2 YYEEEE. This CDR3 region has 13 residues. CDR3: CASRRGSSYEQYF. The CDR3 coding sequence is TGTGCCAGCAGGAGAGGCAGTTCCTACGAGCAGTACTTC.

V gene TRBV5-4 combines with J gene TRBJ2-7, with D maybe TRBD2 (5 bases). CDR1 is SGHNT, CDR2 YYREEE, per germline (reference sequence). Trimming pared 4 bases from V and 3 bases from J, leaving 11 bases between. The CDR3 is 13 amino acids. CDR3 amino acids: CASSLTRDYEQYF. In DNA form, the CDR3 reads TGTGCCAGCAGCCTGACTCGGGACTACGAGCAGTACTTC.

CDR3 coding DNA: TGTGCTGGAGGCGGGAAACCCTACGAGCAGTACTTC. It encodes CAGGGKPYEQYF. This sequence joins TRBV30 and TRBJ2-7, with a weak D call TRBD2 (6 bases). The CDR3 spans 12 residues. Per the germline V gene, CDR1 is GTSNPN and CDR2 is SVGIG (reference sequence). The full variable domain, rest sourced from reference TRBV30 and TRBJ2-7, is SQTIHQWPATLVQPVGSPLSLECTVEGTSNPNLYWYRQAAGRGLQLLFYSVGIGQISSEVPQNLSASRPQDRQFILSSKKLLLSDSGFYLCAGGGKPYEQYFGPGTRLTVT.

This clonotype was seen more than once but under ten times. The chain couples TRBV11-3 to TRBJ2-2; D is ambiguous. V was clipped by 2 bases and J by 2 bases, with 6 bases between them. The CDR3 has 14 amino acids. Germline-derived CDR1 and CDR2 are SGHNT and YENEEA. The CDR3 region is CASSLSINTGELFF. CDR3 DNA: TGTGCCAGCAGCTTATCGATAAACACCGGGGAGCTGTTTTTT.

This clonotype is classed as medium-sized (0.01 to 0.1%). The rearrangement joins TRBV27 to TRBJ1-1; the D is unclear. This CDR3 region has 14 residues. Germline CDR1 is MNHEY and CDR2 is SMNVEV (reference sequence). The ends were cut back, 5 bases at V and 1 base at J, with 11 bases in the middle. The CDR3 sequence: CASSTRTANTEAFF. In nucleotides, the CDR3 is TGTGCCAGCAGTACCCGCACGGCGAACACTGAAGCTTTCTTT.